Shown below are 10 T cell receptor beta chains from a single sample sequenced in a study of T cell repertoires in cytomegalovirus infection. Their target antigens are unknown. TCRdb recomputed calls from the reads with MiXCR, one row per CDR3 protein. The data show 700,000 to 900,000 distinct CDR3 sequences, almost 30% seen once. The sample was cultured CD8+ T cells from PBMCs, taken from culture after CMV antigen stimulation. Every receptor here comes from a human donor in good health (CMV status not recorded). Some clones in this sample may be carry-over from other donors' samples.

The chain has TRBV9 and TRBJ2-1, with 14 bases that match TRBD2. J gave up 9 bases and V 4 bases, and 9 bases lay outside the gene matches. Germline CDR1 is SGDLS and CDR2 is YYNGEE. The CDR3 length is 16 residues. This chain's CDR3 is CASSLSATSGGGEQFF. The CDR3 bases are TGTGCCAGCAGCTTGTCCGCGACTAGCGGGGGGGGTGAGCAGTTCTTC.

The V gene is TRBV27, the J gene TRBJ1-6; D unclear. Trimming took 0 bases from V and 0 from J, leaving 6 bases between them. CDR1 and CDR2 (germline): MNHEY, SMNVEV (reference sequence). The CDR3 is made up of 16 amino acids. CDR3 loop: CASSLSGSSYNSPLHF. CDR3 coding DNA: TGTGCCAGCAGTTTATCAGGGAGCTCCTATAATTCACCCCTCCACTTT.

A note on this clonotype: One junction end disagrees with the germline gene, perhaps due to a read error. J is TRBJ1-1 and V is TRBV5-1, with TRBD1 as a possible D gene (6 bases). The length of the CDR3 is 16 residues. Germline V gives CDR1 SGHRS, CDR2 YFSETQ. CDR3 residues: CASSPWGAQRGTVALF. In DNA, the CDR3 is TGCGCCAGCAGCCCATGGGGGGCCCAGCGGGGCACTGTAGCTTTGTTT.

The chain joins TRBV12-3 or TRBV12-4 to TRBJ2-2; no definite D call. Trimming took off 6 bases at V and 0 bases at J, with 8 bases between the two ends. The CDR3 contains 14 residues. CDR3 residues: CASSPDANTGELFF. The CDR3 region has the DNA TGTGCCAGCAGCCCTGACGCGAACACCGGGGAGCTGTTTTTT.

The chain combines TRBV20-1 with TRBJ2-3; 11 nucleotides line up with TRBD1. V was clipped by 0 bases and J by 2 bases; unmatched bases: 13. Germline assignment: CDR1 DFQATT and CDR2 SNEGSKA (reference sequence). The CDR3 runs 19 residues. The CDR3 nucleotides are TGCAGTGCTAGAGATGTCGGGACAGGGGGTAATTGGTTCACAGATACGCAGTATTTT. Its protein product is CSARDVGTGGNWFTDTQYF.

This clonotype has more than one count but fewer than ten. V is TRBV4-1 and J is TRBJ1-5, with D perhaps matching TRBD1 (5 bases). This CDR3 is 17 amino acids long. In germline, CDR1 is MGHRA, CDR2 YSYEKL. V was clipped by 2 bases and J by 2 bases, with 16 bases between them. CDR3 nucleotide sequence: TGCGCCAGCAGCCAATACTCCTCGGGGGGTGGCAATCAGCCCCAGCATTTT. Its translation: CASSQYSSGGGNQPQHF.

There are many counts of this clonotype. This chain uses TRBV7-8 with TRBJ1-2; no clear D gene. V was cut by 5 bases and J by 3 bases, with 19 bases left in between. This CDR3 is built from 16 residues. Per germline, CDR1 SGHVS and CDR2 FQNEAQ. CDR3 nucleotide sequence: TGTGCCAGCAGCCCCGGGAAGGTACAGCCCGACTATGGCTACACCTTC. It yields the protein CASSPGKVQPDYGYTF.

The chain uses TRBV19 and TRBJ2-5; D may be TRBD2 (5 bases). The V gene lost 5 bases and the J gene lost 6 bases, with 19 bases spanning the gap. Germline V lookup: CDR1 LNHDA, CDR2 SQIVND (reference sequence). CDR3 length: 15 amino acids. The CDR3 bases are TGTGCCAGTAGTTCCTTAGACATTCCGGGGAAGACCCAGTACTTC. Protein sequence: CASSSLDIPGKTQYF.

This clonotype was counted a few times. This chain connects TRBV10-3 to TRBJ1-5; a possible D gene is TRBD1 (6 bases). Germline V gene data show CDR1 as ENHRY and CDR2 as SYGVKD. The CDR3 is 14 residues long. The V end was cut by 8 bases, the J end by 4 bases, with 15 bases between. For the CDR3, the DNA is TGTGCCATCGCAGACACAGGGAGTAATCAGCCCCAGCATTTT. Encoded protein: CAIADTGSNQPQHF.

This clonotype was counted many times. This rearrangement joins TRBV11-3 to TRBJ2-2, with 10 bases aligning to TRBD2. The CDR3 sequence is 16 residues long. The germline V gene encodes CDR1 SGHNT and CDR2 YENEEA. Unmatched junction bases numbered 4, after V lost 5 bases and J lost 1 base. The CDR3 region is CASSALAGGNTGELFF. Written as DNA, the CDR3 is TGTGCCAGCAGCGCCTTAGCGGGGGGGAACACCGGGGAGCTGTTTTTT. Based on the CDR3 plus reference TRBV11-3 and TRBJ2-2, the full variable domain is EAGVVQSPRYKIIEKKQPVAFWCNPISGHNTLYWYLQNLGQGPELLIRYENEEAVDDSQLPKDRFSAERLKGVDSTLKIQPAELGDSAVYLCASSALAGGNTGELFFGEGSRLTVL.